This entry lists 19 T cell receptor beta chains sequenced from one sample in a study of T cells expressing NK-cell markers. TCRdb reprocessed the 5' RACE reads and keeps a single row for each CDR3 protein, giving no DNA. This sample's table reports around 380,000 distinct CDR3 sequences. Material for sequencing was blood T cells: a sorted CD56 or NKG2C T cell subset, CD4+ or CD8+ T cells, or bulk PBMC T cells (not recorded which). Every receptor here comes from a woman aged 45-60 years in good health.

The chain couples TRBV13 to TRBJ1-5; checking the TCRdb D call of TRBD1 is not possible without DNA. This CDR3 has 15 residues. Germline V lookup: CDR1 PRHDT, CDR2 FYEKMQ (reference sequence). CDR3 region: CASSLSSTGAATQHF.

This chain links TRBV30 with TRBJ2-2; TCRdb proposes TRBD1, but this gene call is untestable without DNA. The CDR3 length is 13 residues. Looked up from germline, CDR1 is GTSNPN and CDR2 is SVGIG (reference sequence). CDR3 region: CAWRGTGPGELFF.

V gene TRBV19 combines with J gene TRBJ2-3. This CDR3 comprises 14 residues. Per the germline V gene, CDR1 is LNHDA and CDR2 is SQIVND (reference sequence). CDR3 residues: CASSIGPSTDTQYF.

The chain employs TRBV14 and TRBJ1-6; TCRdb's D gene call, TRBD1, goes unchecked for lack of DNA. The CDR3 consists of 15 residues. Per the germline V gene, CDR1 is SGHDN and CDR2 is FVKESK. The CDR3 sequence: CASSQGTGPNSPLHF.

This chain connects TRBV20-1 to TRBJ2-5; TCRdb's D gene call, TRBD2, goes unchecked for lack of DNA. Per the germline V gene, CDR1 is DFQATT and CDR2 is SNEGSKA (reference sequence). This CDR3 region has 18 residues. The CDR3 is CSAPQVTSGGPGQKTQYF.

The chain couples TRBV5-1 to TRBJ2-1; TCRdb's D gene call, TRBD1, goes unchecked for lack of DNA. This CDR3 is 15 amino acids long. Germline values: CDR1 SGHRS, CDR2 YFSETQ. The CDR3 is CASQGSMGSYNEQFF.

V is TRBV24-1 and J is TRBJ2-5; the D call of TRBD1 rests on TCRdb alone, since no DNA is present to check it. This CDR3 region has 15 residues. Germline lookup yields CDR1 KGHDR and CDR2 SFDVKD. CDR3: CATSEPGHIRETQYF.

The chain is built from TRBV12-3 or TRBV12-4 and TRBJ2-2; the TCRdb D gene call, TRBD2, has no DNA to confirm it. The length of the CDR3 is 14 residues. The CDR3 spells CASSFERRTGELFF.

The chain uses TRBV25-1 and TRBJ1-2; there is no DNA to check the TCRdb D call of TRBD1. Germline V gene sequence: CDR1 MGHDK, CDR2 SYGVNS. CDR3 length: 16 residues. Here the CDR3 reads CASSELGGQLIYGYTF.

This CDR3 reads CASSLANRNSPLHF. The chain carries TRBV5-1 and TRBJ1-6. Germline V CDR1 and CDR2: SGHRS, YFSETQ. The CDR3 spans 14 residues.

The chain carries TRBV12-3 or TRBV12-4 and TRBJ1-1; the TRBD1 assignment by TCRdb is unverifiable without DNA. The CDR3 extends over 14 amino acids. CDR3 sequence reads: CASSPNGGGGGAFF.

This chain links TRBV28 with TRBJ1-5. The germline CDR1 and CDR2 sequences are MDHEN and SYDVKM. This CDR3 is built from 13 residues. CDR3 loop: CASSIKPDQPQHF.

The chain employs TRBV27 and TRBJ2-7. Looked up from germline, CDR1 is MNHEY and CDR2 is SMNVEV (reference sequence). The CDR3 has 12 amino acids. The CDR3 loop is CASSLTPYEQYF.

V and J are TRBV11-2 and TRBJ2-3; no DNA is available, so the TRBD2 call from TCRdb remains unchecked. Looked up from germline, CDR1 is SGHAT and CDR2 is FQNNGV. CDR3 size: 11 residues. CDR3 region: CASRTAATQYF.

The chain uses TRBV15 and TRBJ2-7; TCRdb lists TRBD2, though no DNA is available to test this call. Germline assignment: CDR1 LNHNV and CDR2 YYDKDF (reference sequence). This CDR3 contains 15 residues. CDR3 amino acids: CATSKRTSGSHEQYF.

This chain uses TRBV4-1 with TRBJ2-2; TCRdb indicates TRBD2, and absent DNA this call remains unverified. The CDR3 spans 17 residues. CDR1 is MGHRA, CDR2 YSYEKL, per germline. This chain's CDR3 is CASSQGTGRTGAGELFF.

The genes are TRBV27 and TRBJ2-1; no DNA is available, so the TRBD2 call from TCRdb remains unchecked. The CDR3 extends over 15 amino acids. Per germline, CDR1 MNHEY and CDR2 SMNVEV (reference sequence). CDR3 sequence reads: CASSGRAVGGGEQFF.

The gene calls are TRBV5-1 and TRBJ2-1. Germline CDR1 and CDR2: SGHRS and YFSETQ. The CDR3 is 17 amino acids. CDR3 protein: CASSQRKMSSSYNEQFF.

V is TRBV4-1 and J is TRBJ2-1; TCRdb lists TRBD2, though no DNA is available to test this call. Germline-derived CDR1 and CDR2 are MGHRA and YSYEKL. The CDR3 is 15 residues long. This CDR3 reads CASSRKGRGYNEQFF.